In its sample, the clone carrying this TCR beta chain was seen many times. The antigen is unknown. The cDNA was generated by 5'RACE with 10-nucleotide random UMIs. A single run covered 15-18 subjects with over 180 million TCR-beta sequences. TCRdb fed the 5' RACE reads into MiXCR, producing one record per CDR3 protein. Here the sample spans about 69,000 distinct CDR3 sequences, roughly 3.9% being singletons. The V and J ends lost 6 bases and 2 bases respectively, with 10 bases between them. The CDR3 has 13 residues. In germline, CDR1 is SEHNR, CDR2 FQNEAQ (reference sequence). These data belong to a study of neurological immune-mediated disorders. Study-level findings and limits: None of the CDR3 amino acid sequences in expanded clones turned up in more than one subject, which points to private repertoires in all groups. Phylogenetic analysis grouped 18 of 34 multiple sclerosis patients' repertoires together, suggesting a possible repertoire signature.

This sequence originates from a young man with multiple sclerosis. The sample consisted of PBMCs. The genes are TRBV7-9 and TRBJ2-5; possibly TRBD1 for D (7 bases). This CDR3 reads CASRRGQQETQYF. The DNA for the CDR3 is TGTGCCAGCAGGCGGGGACAGCAAGAGACCCAGTACTTC.